This TCR beta chain was documented in a study of cytomegalovirus exposure and HLA in healthy donors. The CDR3 is 17 amino acids. Per the germline V gene, CDR1 is SGHDN and CDR2 is FVKESK. V lost 2 bases to trimming and J lost 4 bases, with 18 bases between them. Primers included in the PCR were 60 Vbeta and 13 Jbeta primers. Sequenced by immunoSEQ multiplex PCR; TCRdb stores in-frame clones only, minus some. The table shows 85,000 to 120,000 clones, with over 55% occurring only once. This chain links TRBV14 with TRBJ1-3; maybe TRBD1 (6 bases). The sequence came from a female donor in good health and CMV-seronegative. The sequencing sample was made of PBMCs. This CDR3 reads CASSQPREGTLGNTIYF. CDR3 nucleotides: TGTGCCAGCAGCCAACCCAGAGAGGGGACACTCGGAAACACCATATATTTT.